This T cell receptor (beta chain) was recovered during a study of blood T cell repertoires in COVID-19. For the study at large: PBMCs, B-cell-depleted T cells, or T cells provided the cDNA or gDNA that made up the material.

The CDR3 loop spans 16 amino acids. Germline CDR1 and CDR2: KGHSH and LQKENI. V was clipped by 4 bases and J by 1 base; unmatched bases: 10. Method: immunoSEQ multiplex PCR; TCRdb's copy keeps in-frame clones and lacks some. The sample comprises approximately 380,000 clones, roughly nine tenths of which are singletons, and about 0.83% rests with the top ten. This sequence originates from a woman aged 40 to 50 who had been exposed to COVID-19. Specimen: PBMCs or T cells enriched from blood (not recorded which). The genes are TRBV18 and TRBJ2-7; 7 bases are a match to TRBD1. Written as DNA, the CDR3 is TGTGCCAGCTCACGGATTACAGGGGATGCGTCCTACGAGCAGTACTTC. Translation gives CASSRITGDASYEQYF. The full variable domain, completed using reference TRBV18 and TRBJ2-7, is NAGVMQNPRHLVRRRGQEARLRCSPMKGHSHVYWYRQLPEEGLKFMVYLQKENIIDESGMPKERFSAEFPKEGPSILRIQQVVRGDSAAYFCASSRITGDASYEQYFGPGTRLTVT.